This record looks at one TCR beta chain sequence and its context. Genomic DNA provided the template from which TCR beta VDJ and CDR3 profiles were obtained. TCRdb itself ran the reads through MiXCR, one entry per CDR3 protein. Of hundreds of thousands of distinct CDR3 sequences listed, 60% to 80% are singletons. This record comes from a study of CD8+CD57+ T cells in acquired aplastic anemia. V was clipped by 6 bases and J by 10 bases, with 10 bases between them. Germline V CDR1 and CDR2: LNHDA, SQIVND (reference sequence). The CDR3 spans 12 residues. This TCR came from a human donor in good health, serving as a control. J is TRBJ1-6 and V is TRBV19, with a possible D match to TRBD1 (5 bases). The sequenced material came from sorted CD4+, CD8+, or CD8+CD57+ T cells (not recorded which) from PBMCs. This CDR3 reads CASREGYSPLHF. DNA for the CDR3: TGTGCCAGTAGAGAGGGGTACTCACCCCTCCACTTT.